This section outlines one T cell receptor beta chain sequence together with its context. The record originates from a study of OX40 agonist ivuxolimab in advanced cancers. As for the study in general: Checkpoint inhibitors had been given previously to 35% to 50% of patients.

The table came from immunoSEQ multiplex PCR; TCRdb's copy has only in-frame clones and leaves some out. This table has 70,000 to 90,000 clones, approximately 88% appearing once. Trimming took off 5 bases at V and 0 bases at J, with 16 bases between the two ends. The CDR3 has 17 residues. Germline-derived CDR1 and CDR2 are LNHDA and SQIVND (reference sequence). The material sequenced was CD4+ or CD8+ T cells sorted from blood, taken in a trial of the OX40 agonist ivuxolimab. This sequence joins TRBV19 and TRBJ1-4; D is unresolved. This sequence was found in an adult with an advanced solid tumor such as melanoma, head and neck, liver or kidney cancer. Here the CDR3 DNA reads TGTGCCAGTAGTGGGTCCCCTGGCTCTTCAACTAATGAAAAACTGTTTTTT. It translates to CASSGSPGSSTNEKLFF.